This T cell receptor beta chain comes out of a study of shared clonotypes between healthy human individuals (dated by TCRdb to 2020 to 2021). About the full investigation: The cohort included three men and two women between 18 and 49 years of age. Blood TCR repertoires of five healthy adults were deeply sequenced to estimate repertoire size and the extent of clonotype sharing between individuals. Between about 0.8 and 9 billion PBMCs per donor were obtained by leukapheresis. For each donor, CD4 naive and CD4 memory were each given three plates, CD8 naive was given two plates, and CD8 memory was given one plate. To increase sequencing depth and limit assay-specific biases, TCR repertoire library preparation and sequencing were carried out by different laboratories using diverse techniques.

Beyond this particular receptor, the publication reports: The genetic and exposure-history diversity represented was limited by the small number of donors. Even with the large sequencing depth, rarefaction of the sorted-subset datasets indicated that sequencing was incomplete. Sharing across several donors was observed for about 5% of naive CD4, over 3% of naive CD8, roughly 2.4% of memory CD4, and less than 0.45% of memory CD8 clonotypes. Estimated clonotype richness was generally larger for naive than for memory subsets. Pairwise subsampling indicated that sequencing depth was expected to affect the degree of clonotype sharing among donors. Compared with non-shared clonotypes, clonotypes shared by all four sorted-subset donors had higher generation probabilities. Sampling was restricted to blood, and TCR repertoires in tissues likely differ from the TCR repertoires found in blood.

Concerning this clone itself: What antigen it recognizes has not been identified. No qualities accompany the bases; no much larger clone lies one base away.

TCR CDR3 regions were amplified from genomic DNA by multiplex PCR using the deep immunoSEQ assay. For each cell subset, the extracted genomic DNA was distributed evenly across all wells of several immunoSEQ 96-well plates, and each plate served as one replicate. For sorted subsets, approximately 200 ng of genomic DNA, equivalent to 25,000 to 35,000 T cell genomes, went into each replicate PCR. Purified libraries were quantified with a Qubit 3.0 fluorometer, sized on a Bioanalyzer 2100, and re-quantified with the KAPA Library Quantification kit. A separate single-read 150-cycle Illumina NextSeq 550 flow cell was used to sequence each immunoSEQ 96-well plate. As for how the authors treated the data: Because only junctional sequences without quality scores were contained in the immunoSEQ output, filtering matching that applied to full-length reads could not be performed. To assign V/J genes and CDR3, sequences were annotated against IMGT germline references using PyIR, a Python wrapper for IgBLAST v1.9. Reads were filtered out if the reads had weak V/J assignments (E-value above 1e-6), no CDR3, stop codons, out-of-frame junctions, or ambiguous translated residues. V3J clonotypes were defined by identical inferred V gene, J gene, and CDR3 amino acid sequence. The percentage overlap between two repertoires was calculated by dividing the number of shared unique clonotypes by the size of the smaller repertoire. Three approaches were used to assess repertoire richness: RTK rarefaction, the Chao1 estimator, and Recon v2.1 estimates of unobserved clonotypes. OLGA was used to compute generation probabilities for all TCRbeta clonotypes that the gDNA method yielded from a handful of donors. The table was pulled from immuneACCESS by TCRdb, which kept in-frame rearrangements only. Such tables lose some clones; where checked, under half of the loss comes from unresolved V genes, and the rest has no known cause. From that table come the V and J calls and clone size; the DNA was used to work out D and trimming. The sample contains about 2,200,000 clones, more than 85% of them found a single time. Approximately 1.7% of the sample goes to the ten largest clones.

CDR3 length: 15 amino acids, cysteine to phenylalanine. Only the CDR3 portion is preserved as DNA: 45 bases, with reading frame beginning at the first base. V and J lose 5 bases and 8 bases, and a span of 18 bases separates them. According to the germline V gene (reference sequence), CDR1 reads MNHEY and CDR2 reads SMNVEV. For the CD8 naive samples, CD45RO-negative cells were positively selected for CCR7, yielding a CD45RA+CCR7+ population from which TemRA cells were excluded. The donors were healthy, HIV-negative adults with no recently reported acute infections or vaccinations. Every donor was a Caucasian adult living in Nashville, Tennessee, USA. Blood was obtained by leukapheresis, after which PBMCs were separated by Ficoll-Histopaque density gradient centrifugation and cryopreserved in liquid nitrogen vapor phase. Purity and quantity of every magnetically sorted T cell population were checked by analytical flow cytometry. Genomic DNA was isolated from each sorted fraction and quantified by UV absorbance on a Nanodrop 2000c.

The TCR originated in a man between 18 and 35 years old in good health. Some clones in this sample may be carry-over from other donors' samples. Sequences were obtained from naive CD8+ T cells from PBMCs. This specimen's cell subset or site label, per the study, means: CD45RA+CCR7+. The chain joins TRBV27 to TRBJ1-4; 5 matching bases give a weak D call of TRBD1. DNA sequence: TGTGCCAGCAGTCCCACCTTAGGATGGGACGAAAAACTGTTTTTT. Translated, this is CASSPTLGWDEKLFF.